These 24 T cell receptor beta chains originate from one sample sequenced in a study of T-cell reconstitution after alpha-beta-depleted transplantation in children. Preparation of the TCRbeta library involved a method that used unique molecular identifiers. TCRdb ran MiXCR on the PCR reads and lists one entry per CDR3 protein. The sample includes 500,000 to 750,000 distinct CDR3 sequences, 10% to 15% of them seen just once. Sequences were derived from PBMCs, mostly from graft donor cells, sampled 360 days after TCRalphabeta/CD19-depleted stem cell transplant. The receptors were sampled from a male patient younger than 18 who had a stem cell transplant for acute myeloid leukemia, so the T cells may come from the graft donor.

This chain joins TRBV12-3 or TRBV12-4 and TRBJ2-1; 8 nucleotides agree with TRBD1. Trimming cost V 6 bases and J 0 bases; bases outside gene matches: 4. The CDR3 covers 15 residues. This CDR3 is CASRATGGSYNEQFF. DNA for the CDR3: TGTGCCAGCAGGGCTACAGGGGGCTCCTACAATGAGCAGTTCTTC.

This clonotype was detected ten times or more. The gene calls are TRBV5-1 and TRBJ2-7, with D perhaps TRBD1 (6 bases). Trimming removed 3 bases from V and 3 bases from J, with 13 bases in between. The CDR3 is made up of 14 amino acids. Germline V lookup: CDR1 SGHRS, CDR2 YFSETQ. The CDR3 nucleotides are TGCGCCAGCAGCTACCAAGACAGGCTCTACGAGCAGTACTTC. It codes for CASSYQDRLYEQYF.

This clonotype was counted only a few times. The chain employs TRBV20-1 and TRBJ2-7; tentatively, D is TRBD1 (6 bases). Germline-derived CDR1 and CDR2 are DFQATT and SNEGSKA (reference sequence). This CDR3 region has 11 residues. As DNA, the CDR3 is TGCAGGGGGGACATAGGCTACGAGCAGTACTTC. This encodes CRGDIGYEQYF.

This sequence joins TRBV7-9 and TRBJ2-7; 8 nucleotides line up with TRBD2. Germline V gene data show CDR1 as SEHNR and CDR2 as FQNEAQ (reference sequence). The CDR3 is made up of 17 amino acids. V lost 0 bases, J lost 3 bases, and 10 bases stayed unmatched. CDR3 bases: TGTGCCAGCAGCTTAGCGGAGGCGGGAGGACCCAACTACGAGCAGTACTTC. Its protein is CASSLAEAGGPNYEQYF.

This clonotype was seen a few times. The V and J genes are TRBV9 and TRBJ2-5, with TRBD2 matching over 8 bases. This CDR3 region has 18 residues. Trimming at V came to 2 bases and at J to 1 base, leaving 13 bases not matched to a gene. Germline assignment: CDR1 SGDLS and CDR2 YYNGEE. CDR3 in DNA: TGTGCCAGCAGCGTCCAACCTCCGGGACTAGGGGGCCAAGAGACCCAGTACTTC. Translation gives CASSVQPPGLGGQETQYF.

The CDR3 region has the DNA TGCAGCGTCGCCGACAGGTACCCCTACGAGCAGTACTTC. As protein: CSVADRYPYEQYF. The rearrangement uses TRBV29-1 and TRBJ2-7; D possibly corresponds to TRBD1 (6 bases). The V end lost 6 bases, the J end lost 2 bases, and 14 bases lay between the germline ends. The CDR3 runs 13 residues. Germline V gene sequence: CDR1 SQVTM, CDR2 ANQGSEA.

The CDR3 here is CSASKRRGVVNTEAFF. As DNA, the CDR3 is TGCAGTGCTAGCAAGAGGAGGGGGGTGGTGAACACTGAAGCTTTCTTT. The J gene is TRBJ1-1, the V gene TRBV20-1; TRBD1 is a possible D gene (6 bases). Germline V gene sequence: CDR1 DFQATT, CDR2 SNEGSKA (reference sequence). This CDR3 has 16 residues. Trimming pared 3 bases from V and 0 bases from J, leaving 17 bases between.

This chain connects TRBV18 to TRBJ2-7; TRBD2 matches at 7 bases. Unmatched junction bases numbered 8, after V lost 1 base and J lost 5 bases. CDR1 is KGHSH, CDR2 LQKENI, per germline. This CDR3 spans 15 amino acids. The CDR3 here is CASSPLGGRGDEQYF. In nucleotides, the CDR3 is TGTGCCAGCTCACCACTGGGCGGGAGAGGCGACGAGCAGTACTTC.

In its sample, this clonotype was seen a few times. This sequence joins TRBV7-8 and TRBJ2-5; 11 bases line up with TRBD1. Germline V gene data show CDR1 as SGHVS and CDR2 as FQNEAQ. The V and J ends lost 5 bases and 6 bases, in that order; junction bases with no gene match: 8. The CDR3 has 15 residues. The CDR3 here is CASSPTDRGRKTQYF. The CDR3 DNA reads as TGTGCCAGCAGCCCCACGGACAGGGGGCGGAAGACCCAGTACTTC.

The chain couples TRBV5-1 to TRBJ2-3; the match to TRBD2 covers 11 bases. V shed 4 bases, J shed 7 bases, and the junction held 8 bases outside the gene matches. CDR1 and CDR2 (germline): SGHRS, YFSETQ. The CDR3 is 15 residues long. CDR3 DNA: TGCGCCAGCAGCAGCCCCGGGACTAGCGGAAATACGCAGTATTTT. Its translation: CASSSPGTSGNTQYF.

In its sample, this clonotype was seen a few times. CDR3: CSARDLARVPTQYF. CDR3 nucleotides: TGCAGTGCTAGAGATCTGGCTAGGGTGCCGACCCAGTACTTC. The J gene is TRBJ2-5, the V gene TRBV20-1; D not resolved. V was pared by 0 bases and J by 7 bases, with 15 bases between. This CDR3 has 14 residues. Germline V gene lookup returns CDR1 DFQATT and CDR2 SNEGSKA (reference sequence).

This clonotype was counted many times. CDR3 loop: CASSQFGTDTQYF. The CDR3 bases are TGTGCCAGCAGCCAATTCGGCACAGATACGCAGTATTTT. The chain employs TRBV14 and TRBJ2-3; D gene ambiguous. V was trimmed by 2 bases and J by 1 base, leaving 4 bases between them. The CDR3 totals 13 residues. Per the germline V gene, CDR1 is SGHDN and CDR2 is FVKESK.

Here the CDR3 DNA reads TGTGCCAGCAGCTTAAATCCGGGACAGGGGATGGAAAAACTGTTTTTT. The encoded protein is CASSLNPGQGMEKLFF. The rearrangement links TRBV7-8 to TRBJ1-4; 10 bases are shared with TRBD1. Germline V CDR1 and CDR2: SGHVS, FQNEAQ. CDR3 length: 16 amino acids. With 2 bases clipped from V and 8 bases from J, the junction kept 8 bases outside the gene matches.

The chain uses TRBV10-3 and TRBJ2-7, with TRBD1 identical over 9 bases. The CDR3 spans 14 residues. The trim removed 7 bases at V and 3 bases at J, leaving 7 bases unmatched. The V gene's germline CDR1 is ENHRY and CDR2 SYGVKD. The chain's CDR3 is CAINRDREIYEQYF. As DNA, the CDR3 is TGTGCCATCAACCGGGACAGGGAGATCTACGAGCAGTACTTC.

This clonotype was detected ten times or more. The CDR3, as DNA: TGTGCCAGCAGTGAACCCCGGGACAGAATCCAAGAGACCCAGTACTTC. Translation gives CASSEPRDRIQETQYF. J is TRBJ2-5 and V is TRBV25-1; 7 nucleotides line up with TRBD1. The trim removed 2 bases at V and 1 base at J, leaving 7 bases unmatched. The CDR3 contains 16 residues. Germline V gene lookup returns CDR1 MGHDK and CDR2 SYGVNS.

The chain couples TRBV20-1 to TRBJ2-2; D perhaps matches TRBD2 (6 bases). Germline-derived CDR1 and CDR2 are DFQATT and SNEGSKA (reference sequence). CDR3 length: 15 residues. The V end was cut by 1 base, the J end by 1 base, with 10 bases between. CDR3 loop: CSARGDSGNTGELFF. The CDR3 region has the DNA TGCAGTGCTAGAGGCGATAGCGGGAACACCGGGGAGCTGTTTTTT.

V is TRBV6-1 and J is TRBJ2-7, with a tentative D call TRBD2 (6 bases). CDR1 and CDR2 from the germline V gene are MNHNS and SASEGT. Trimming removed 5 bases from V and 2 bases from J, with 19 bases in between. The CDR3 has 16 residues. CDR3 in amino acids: CASSRDLLGEPYEQYF. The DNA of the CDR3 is TGTGCCAGCAGTCGGGACTTGTTAGGGGAACCCTACGAGCAGTACTTC.

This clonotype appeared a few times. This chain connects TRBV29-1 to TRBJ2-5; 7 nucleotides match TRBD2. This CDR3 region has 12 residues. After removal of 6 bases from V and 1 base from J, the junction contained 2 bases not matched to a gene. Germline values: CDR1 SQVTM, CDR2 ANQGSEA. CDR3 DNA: TGCAGCGTAGGGACTATCCAAGAGACCCAGTACTTC. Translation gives CSVGTIQETQYF.

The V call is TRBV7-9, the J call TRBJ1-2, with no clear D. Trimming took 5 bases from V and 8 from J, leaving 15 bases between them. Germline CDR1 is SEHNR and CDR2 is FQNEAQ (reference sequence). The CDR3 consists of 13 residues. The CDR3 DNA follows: TGTGCCAGCAGCCTAGAGACCCAGACGGGCTACACCTTC. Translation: CASSLETQTGYTF.

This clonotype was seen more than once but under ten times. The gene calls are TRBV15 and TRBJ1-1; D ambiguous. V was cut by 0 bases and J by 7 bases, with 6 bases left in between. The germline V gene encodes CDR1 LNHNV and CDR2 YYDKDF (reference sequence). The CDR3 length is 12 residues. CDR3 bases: TGTGCCACCAGCAGAGAAGGCGGTGAAGCTTTCTTT. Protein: CATSREGGEAFF.

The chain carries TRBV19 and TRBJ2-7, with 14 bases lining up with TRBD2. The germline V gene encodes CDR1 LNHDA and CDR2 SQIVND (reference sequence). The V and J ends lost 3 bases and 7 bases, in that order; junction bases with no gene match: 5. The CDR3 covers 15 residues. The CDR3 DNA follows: TGTGCCAGTAGTATCGGACTAGCGGGAGGTCGTGAGCAGTACTTC. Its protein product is CASSIGLAGGREQYF.

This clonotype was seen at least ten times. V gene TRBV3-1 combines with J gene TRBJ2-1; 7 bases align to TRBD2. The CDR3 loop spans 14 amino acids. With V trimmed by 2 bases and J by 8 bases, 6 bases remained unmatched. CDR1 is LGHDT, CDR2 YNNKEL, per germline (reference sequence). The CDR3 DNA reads TGTGCCAGCAGCCAATTCCGGGGGGTGGATGAGCAGTTCTTC. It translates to CASSQFRGVDEQFF.

The CDR3 here is CASSLTLRSPGNTIYF. As DNA, the CDR3 is TGTGCCAGCAGCTTGACCCTTCGCTCGCCTGGAAACACCATATATTTT. The chain carries TRBV7-3 and TRBJ1-3; unclear D gene. The length of the CDR3 is 16 residues. V lost 3 bases and J lost 2, with 14 bases in between. Looked up from germline, CDR1 is SGHTA and CDR2 is FQGTGA.

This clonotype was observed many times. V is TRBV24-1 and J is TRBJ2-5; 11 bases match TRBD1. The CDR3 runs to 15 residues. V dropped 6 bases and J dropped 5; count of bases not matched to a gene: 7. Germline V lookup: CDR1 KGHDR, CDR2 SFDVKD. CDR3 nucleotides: TGTGCCACCAGTCCGGACAGGGGGCAACTGGAGACCCAGTACTTC. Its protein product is CATSPDRGQLETQYF.